A single sample is the source of the 23 T cell receptor beta chains below, sequenced in a study of T cells in Graves' hyperthyroidism and ophthalmopathy. Amplified TCR beta CDR3 regions derived from RNA transcripts. Carried out on the TCR CDR3, a first-round RT-PCR used the HTBI primer set. Each CDR3 protein gets one entry after TCRdb re-called the multiplex PCR reads with MiXCR. The sample carries under 750,000 distinct CDR3 sequences, roughly a sixth recorded once. Sequencing used blood. The source of these receptors is a woman in her 50s with Graves' hyperthyroidism that later progressed to Graves' ophthalmopathy.

This clonotype was observed at least ten times. The rearrangement links TRBV12-3 or TRBV12-4 to TRBJ2-3; 13 nucleotides match TRBD2. Trimming cost V 0 bases and J 5 bases; bases outside gene matches: 8. This CDR3 spans 18 amino acids. CDR3 coding DNA: TGTGCCAGCAGTTTAGCGCTTACTAGCGGGGGGGCCGTAGATACGCAGTATTTT. Its protein product is CASSLALTSGGAVDTQYF.

This clonotype was recorded at least ten times. The chain uses TRBV20-1 and TRBJ2-1, with D perhaps matching TRBD1 or TRBD2 (6 bases each). The V end was cut by 2 bases, the J end by 9 bases, with 20 bases between. This CDR3 has 15 amino acids. The germline CDR1 and CDR2 sequences are DFQATT and SNEGSKA (reference sequence). The CDR3 nucleotides read TGCAGTGCTAGATCTATCGGGGGCGGTGAAACTGAGCAGTTCTTC. Amino acids: CSARSIGGGETEQFF.

This chain uses TRBV10-2 with TRBJ1-1; TRBD1 aligns across 9 bases. From germline, CDR1 is WSHSY and CDR2 SAAADI. Trimming cost V 3 bases and J 5 bases; bases outside gene matches: 7. CDR3 size: 15 residues. The CDR3 DNA reads as TGCGCCAGCAGTGAAGGGGACAGGGTAATAACTGAAGCTTTCTTT. Its protein is CASSEGDRVITEAFF.

The V gene is TRBV27, the J gene TRBJ1-1, with D perhaps matching TRBD1 (6 bases). CDR3 size: 16 residues. Trimming cost V 2 bases and J 1 base, with 14 bases left between them. Germline V gives CDR1 MNHEY, CDR2 SMNVEV (reference sequence). CDR3 nucleotides: TGTGCCAGCAGTTTAACACCACAGGGTACGAACACTGAAGCTTTCTTT. This encodes CASSLTPQGTNTEAFF.

This clonotype was counted between two and nine times. This chain connects TRBV10-3 to TRBJ1-1, with D perhaps matching TRBD1 (6 bases). V was clipped by 6 bases and J by 2 bases, with 13 bases between them. The CDR3 length is 14 residues. CDR1 and CDR2 from the germline V gene are ENHRY and SYGVKD. CDR3 sequence reads: CAIRIGTPNTEAFF. CDR3 coding DNA: TGTGCCATCAGAATCGGGACACCTAACACTGAAGCTTTCTTT.

This clonotype was detected many times. The rearrangement links TRBV11-2 to TRBJ2-7; D tentatively fits TRBD1 or TRBD2 (5 bases each). The CDR3 spans 14 residues. V dropped 5 bases and J dropped 2 bases, with 13 bases sitting between them. Germline CDR1 and CDR2: SGHAT and FQNNGV. CDR3 in DNA: TGTGCCAGCAGCCCGGCCCAGGGACCCTACGAGCAGTACTTC. Its translation: CASSPAQGPYEQYF.

This clonotype was seen at least ten times. The V and J genes are TRBV18 and TRBJ2-5; 9 bases fit TRBD1. The J segment lost 5 bases and the V segment lost 1 base, leaving 2 bases of the junction unmatched. The CDR3 length is 14 residues. CDR1 is KGHSH, CDR2 LQKENI, per germline. CDR3 DNA sequence: TGTGCCAGCTCACCACGGACAGGGGAGGAGACCCAGTACTTC. It specifies CASSPRTGEETQYF.

This clonotype was seen repeatedly, ten times or more. The chain links TRBV30 to TRBJ1-2, with D hard to call. V was cut by 0 bases and J by 7 bases, with 12 bases left in between. From germline, CDR1 is GTSNPN and CDR2 SVGIG (reference sequence). The CDR3 length is 13 residues. CDR3 bases: TGTGCCTGGAGTGTACAATCCCCTTCTGGCTACACCTTC. It codes for CAWSVQSPSGYTF.

V usage is TRBV6-1 and J usage is TRBJ2-1; D is undetermined. Per germline, CDR1 MNHNS and CDR2 SASEGT. The CDR3 spans 11 residues. Trimming cost V 5 bases and J 9 bases, with 8 bases left between them. This chain's CDR3 is CASSTMVEQFF. In nucleotides, the CDR3 is TGTGCCAGCAGTACAATGGTTGAGCAGTTCTTC.

The chain recombines TRBV9 with TRBJ2-7; D ambiguous. This CDR3 is built from 13 residues. Germline-derived CDR1 and CDR2 are SGDLS and YYNGEE. Deletions cut 2 bases from V and 5 bases from J, with 11 bases between. The CDR3 coding sequence is TGTGCCAGCAGCGTTAGGGCCTCGGACGAGCAGTACTTC. As protein: CASSVRASDEQYF. Complete variable domain (other parts from reference TRBV9 and TRBJ2-7): DSGVTQTPKHLITATGQRVTLRCSPRSGDLSVYWYQQSLDQGLQFLIQYYNGEERAKGNILERFSAQQFPDLHSELNLSSLELGDSALYFCASSVRASDEQYFGPGTRLTVT.

This clonotype was observed at least ten times. The chain links TRBV20-1 to TRBJ2-7, with 12 positions matching TRBD2. V gave up 3 bases and J gave up 2 bases; unmatched junction bases: 8. Germline CDR1 is DFQATT and CDR2 is SNEGSKA (reference sequence). The CDR3 consists of 16 residues. CDR3 DNA sequence: TGCAGTGCTAGTCCTACTAGCGGGGGGTCCCCCTACGAGCAGTACTTC. Translated: CSASPTSGGSPYEQYF.

V usage is TRBV7-2 and J usage is TRBJ1-1, with 7 nucleotides matching TRBD1. With 1 base clipped from V and 0 bases from J, the junction kept 8 bases outside the gene matches. The CDR3 runs to 17 residues. The germline CDR1 and CDR2 sequences are SGHTA and FQGNSA. CDR3 in DNA: TGTGCCAGCAGCTTAGAACAGGGGTTTCTCGTGAACACTGAAGCTTTCTTT. Residues: CASSLEQGFLVNTEAFF.

This clonotype was seen more than once but under ten times. This chain connects TRBV4-1 to TRBJ1-5, with D hard to call. There are 15 residues in the CDR3. The germline V and J ends were trimmed by 0 bases and 5 bases, with 11 bases remaining between them. The germline gives CDR1 MGHRA, CDR2 YSYEKL. CDR3 sequence: CASSQDPGGYQPQHF. CDR3 sequence (DNA): TGCGCCAGCAGCCAAGATCCTGGCGGGTATCAGCCCCAGCATTTT.

This chain uses TRBV6-2 or TRBV6-3 with TRBJ1-4, with TRBD1 as a possible D gene (6 bases). Trimming took off 7 bases at V and 8 bases at J, with 17 bases between the two ends. The CDR3 has 14 amino acids. The germline V gene encodes CDR1 MNHEY and CDR2 SVGEGT. Here the CDR3 reads CASIRPSRGEKLFF. The DNA for the CDR3 is TGTGCCAGCATTAGGCCCTCCAGGGGCGAAAAACTGTTTTTT.

The chain combines TRBV6-1 with TRBJ1-4; D not certain. The germline V gene encodes CDR1 MNHNS and CDR2 SASEGT. The CDR3 has 15 residues. Trimming cost V 8 bases and J 8 bases, with 21 bases left between them. DNA of the CDR3: TGTGCCAGCTCTCCCGGGGAGCCCGGCAGAGAAAAACTGTTTTTT. Its translation is CASSPGEPGREKLFF.

The V and J genes are TRBV13 and TRBJ2-1; no reliable D call. Germline V gene data show CDR1 as PRHDT and CDR2 as FYEKMQ (reference sequence). V lost 5 bases and J lost 7, with 0 bases in between. The CDR3 consists of 9 residues. Written as DNA, the CDR3 is TGTGCCAGCAGCAATGAGCAGTTCTTC. As protein: CASSNEQFF.

This clonotype was picked up many times. This chain connects TRBV18 to TRBJ2-7; D call uncertain. In germline, CDR1 is KGHSH, CDR2 LQKENI. The CDR3 consists of 13 residues. Trimming stripped 3 bases from V and 2 bases from J, with 8 bases between. The CDR3 DNA follows: TGTGCCAGCTCACCCCAGGTAGCCTACGAGCAGTACTTC. It encodes CASSPQVAYEQYF.

This clonotype has at least ten counts. This chain uses TRBV7-9 with TRBJ2-2; TRBD1 is a possible D gene (6 bases). CDR3 length: 15 residues. The V end lost 2 bases, the J end lost 1 base, and 8 bases lay between the germline ends. CDR1 is SEHNR, CDR2 FQNEAQ, per germline (reference sequence). CDR3: CASSLLTGNTGELFF. CDR3 coding DNA: TGTGCCAGCAGCTTATTGACAGGGAACACCGGGGAGCTGTTTTTT.

With regard to this clonotype: A read error may produce the germline difference seen at one junction end. The CDR3 here is CGSSRRQGALNEQYF. The DNA for the CDR3 is TGTGGCAGTAGTCGAAGACAGGGGGCGCTAAACGAGCAGTACTTC. J is TRBJ2-7 and V is TRBV19, with TRBD1 identical over 10 bases. The V gene's germline CDR1 is LNHDA and CDR2 SQIVND (reference sequence). CDR3 length equals 15 residues.

This clonotype has more than one count but fewer than ten. The chain uses TRBV4-1 and TRBJ1-5, with 7 bases matching TRBD1. This CDR3 region has 15 residues. The V and J ends lost 0 bases and 5 bases, in that order; junction bases with no gene match: 4. From germline, CDR1 is MGHRA and CDR2 YSYEKL. The DNA of the CDR3 is TGCGCCAGCAGCCAAGAAAGGGGGCCGTATCAGCCCCAGCATTTT. This gives the protein CASSQERGPYQPQHF.

This clonotype was found many times. This chain joins TRBV20-1 and TRBJ1-2, with TRBD1 identical over 8 bases. Trimming removed 8 bases from V and 2 bases from J; junction bases left unmatched: 7. The CDR3 has 13 amino acids. CDR1 is DFQATT and CDR2 is SNEGSKA in the germline V gene (reference sequence). The CDR3 sequence is CSTRQGMNYGYTF. CDR3 bases: TGCAGTACACGACAGGGGATGAACTATGGCTACACCTTC.

This clonotype was found many times. The chain uses TRBV29-1 and TRBJ2-7; 8 positions agree with TRBD1. The CDR3 is 13 amino acids. CDR1 and CDR2 (germline): SQVTM, ANQGSEA. V was clipped by 4 bases and J by 3 bases; unmatched bases: 5. CDR3 residues: CSVATDRDYEQYF. The CDR3 bases are TGCAGCGTTGCGACGGACAGGGACTACGAGCAGTACTTC.

The chain links TRBV9 to TRBJ1-1, with D tentatively TRBD1 (5 bases). Germline values: CDR1 SGDLS, CDR2 YYNGEE. The germline V and J ends were trimmed by 5 bases and 5 bases, with 19 bases remaining between them. This CDR3 has 15 residues. The CDR3 loop reads CASRAGGEMETEAFF. The CDR3 DNA is TGTGCCAGCAGAGCGGGAGGGGAAATGGAAACTGAAGCTTTCTTT. The whole variable domain, remainder taken from reference TRBV9 and TRBJ1-1, is DSGVTQTPKHLITATGQRVTLRCSPRSGDLSVYWYQQSLDQGLQFLIQYYNGEERAKGNILERFSAQQFPDLHSELNLSSLELGDSALYFCASRAGGEMETEAFFGQGTRLTVV.